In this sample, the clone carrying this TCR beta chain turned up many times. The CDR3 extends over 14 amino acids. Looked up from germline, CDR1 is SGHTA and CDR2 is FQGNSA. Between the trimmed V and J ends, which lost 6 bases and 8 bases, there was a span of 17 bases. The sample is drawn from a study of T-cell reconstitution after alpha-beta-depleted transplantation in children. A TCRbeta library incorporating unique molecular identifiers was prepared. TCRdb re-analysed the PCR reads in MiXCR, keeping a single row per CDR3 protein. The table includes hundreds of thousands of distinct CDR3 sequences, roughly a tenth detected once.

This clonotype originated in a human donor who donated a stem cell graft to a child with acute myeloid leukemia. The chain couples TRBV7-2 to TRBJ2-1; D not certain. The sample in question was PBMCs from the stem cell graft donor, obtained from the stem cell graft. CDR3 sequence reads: CASRLGLSADEQFF. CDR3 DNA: TGTGCCAGCAGGCTAGGTCTTTCCGCGGATGAGCAGTTCTTC.